These T cell receptor beta chains were read from a single sample in a study of cytomegalovirus exposure and HLA in healthy donors. Assay used: immunoSEQ multiplex PCR; TCRdb lists only in-frame clones, some missing. Counted here are 55,000 to 80,000 clones, roughly 74% occurring once; the ten biggest clones make up roughly 23%. The sample comprised PBMCs. These TCRs come from a woman between 35 and 50 years old in good health and CMV-seropositive. Both conserved end residues are trimmed from each CDR3.

TRBJ1-2	TRBV6-1	ASSDNPYEGYT
TRBJ1-1	TRBV27	ASTERGNTEAF
TRBJ1-3	TRBV7-9	SSSSRDRGRVAGNTIY
TRBJ1-1	TRBV2	ASSEGEETKAF
TRBJ1-4	TRBV6-5	ATARDQMEKLF
TRBJ2-1	TRBV19	ASSLDFDNEQF
TRBJ1-2	TRBV13	ASSLRSHGYT
TRBJ1-1	TRBV5-1	ASQVGGNTEAF
TRBJ1-2	TRBV6-1	ASSADRTFGGYT
TRBJ1-1	TRBV6-5	ASTPSGTLNTEAF
TRBJ1-5	TRBV10-1	ASSEQGNQPQH
TRBJ1-1	TRBV11-3	ASSLAGGDTEAF
TRBJ2-3	TRBV20-1	SLSGGDTQY
TRBJ2-2	TRBV29-1	SAGHNTGELF
TRBJ2-2	TRBV11-3	ASSQTPGLAGGQRTGELF
TRBJ2-2	TRBV12-5	ATVARDSYTGELF
TRBJ2-4	TRBV6-6	ASKNQGAGAKNIQY
TRBJ1-1	TRBV30	AWSVEPGHEGSTEAF
TRBJ2-7	TRBV30	AGKIAGFFYEQY
TRBJ1-2	TRBV19	ASSIPGARGGYT
TRBJ1-6	TRBV9	ASSLGPWAYNSPLH
TRBJ1-1	TRBV30	AWSRGGTEAF
TRBJ1-2	TRBV2	ASSETGYGYT
TRBJ2-7	TRBV11-3	ASSKGTFGSHEQY
TRBJ1-2	TRBV7-9	ASSLEGLGGYT
TRBJ1-1	TRBV4-3	ASSPTANTEAF
TRBJ2-7	TRBV9	ASSVGGTAPEQY
TRBJ1-1	TRBV16	ASSQSARANTEAF